Sequencing of this TCR beta chain was carried out in a study of blood T cell repertoires in COVID-19. In the study overall: Sites across the United States, Italy and Spain contributed samples from acute and convalescent COVID-19. Nucleic acid was either cDNA or gDNA, and it came from T cells, B-cell-depleted T cells, or PBMCs.

This clone is a singleton in its sample. Authors' analysis steps: The authors estimated nucleated cell counts from reference gene primer amplification. Here immunoSEQ multiplex PCR was the method, and the copy in TCRdb shows in-frame clones only, minus some. D and trimming come from the DNA, and the V and J calls and clone size come from that table. The sample records about 220,000 clones, 80% to 90% being singletons. There are 17 residues in the CDR3. The germline gives CDR1 SGHNT, CDR2 YYREEE (reference sequence). Trimming cost V 4 bases and J 0 bases, with 17 bases left between them. This TCR came from a middle-aged man who had recovered from COVID-19. The sequenced sample consisted of peripheral blood. The V call is TRBV5-4, the J call TRBJ2-1, with TRBD2 as a possible D gene (5 bases). CDR3 coding DNA: TGTGCCAGCAGCATTAGGTTGAGGGAGAGCTCCTACAATGAGCAGTTCTTC. Amino acid sequence: CASSIRLRESSYNEQFF. The full variable domain, completed using reference TRBV5-4 and TRBJ2-1, is ETGVTQSPTHLIKTRGQQVTLRCSSQSGHNTVSWYQQALGQGPQFIFQYYREEENGRGNFPPRFSGLQFPNYSSELNVNALELDDSALYLCASSIRLRESSYNEQFFGPGTRLTVL.